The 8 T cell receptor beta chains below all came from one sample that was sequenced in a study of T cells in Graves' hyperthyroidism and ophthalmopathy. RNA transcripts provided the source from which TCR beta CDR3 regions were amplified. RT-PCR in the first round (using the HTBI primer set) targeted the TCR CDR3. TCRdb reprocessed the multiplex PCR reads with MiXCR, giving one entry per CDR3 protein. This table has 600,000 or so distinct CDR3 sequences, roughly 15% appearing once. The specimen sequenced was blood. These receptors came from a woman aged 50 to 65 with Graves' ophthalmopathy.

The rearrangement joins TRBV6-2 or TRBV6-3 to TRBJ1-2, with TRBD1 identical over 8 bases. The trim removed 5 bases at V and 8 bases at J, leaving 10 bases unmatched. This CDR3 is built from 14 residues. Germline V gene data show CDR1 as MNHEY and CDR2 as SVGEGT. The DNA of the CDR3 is TGTGCCAGCAGTCCGACAGGGGCACCATGGGGCTACACCTTC. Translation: CASSPTGAPWGYTF.

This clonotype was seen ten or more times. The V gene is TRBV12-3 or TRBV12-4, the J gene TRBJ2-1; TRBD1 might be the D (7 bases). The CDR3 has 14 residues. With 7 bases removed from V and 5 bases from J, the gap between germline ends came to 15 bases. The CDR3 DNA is TGTGCCAGCATGCGGAGGGGGCGGGACAATGAGCAGTTCTTC. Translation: CASMRRGRDNEQFF.

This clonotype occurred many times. The CDR3 DNA reads as TGTGCCAGCAGTTACGCGGCAGGGGGAAGGAACACTGAAGCTTTCTTT. It translates to CASSYAAGGRNTEAFF. The V call is TRBV6-1, the J call TRBJ1-1; TRBD1 matches 7 bases. The CDR3 sequence is 16 residues long. V lost 5 bases, J lost 1 base, and 10 bases stayed unmatched. Per germline, CDR1 MNHNS and CDR2 SASEGT.

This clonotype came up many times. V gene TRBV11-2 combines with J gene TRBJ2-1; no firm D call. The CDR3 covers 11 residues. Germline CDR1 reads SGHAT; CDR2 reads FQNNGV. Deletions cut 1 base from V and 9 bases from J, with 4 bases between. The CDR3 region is CASSLVSEQFF. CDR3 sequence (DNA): TGTGCCAGCAGCTTAGTTAGTGAGCAGTTCTTC.

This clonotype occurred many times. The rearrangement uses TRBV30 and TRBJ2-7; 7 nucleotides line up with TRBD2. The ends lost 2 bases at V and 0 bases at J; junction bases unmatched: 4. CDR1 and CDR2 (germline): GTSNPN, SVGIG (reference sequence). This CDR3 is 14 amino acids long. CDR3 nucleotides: TGTGCCTGGAGTTCTGGCGGGAGCTCCTACGAGCAGTACTTC. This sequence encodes CAWSSGGSSYEQYF.

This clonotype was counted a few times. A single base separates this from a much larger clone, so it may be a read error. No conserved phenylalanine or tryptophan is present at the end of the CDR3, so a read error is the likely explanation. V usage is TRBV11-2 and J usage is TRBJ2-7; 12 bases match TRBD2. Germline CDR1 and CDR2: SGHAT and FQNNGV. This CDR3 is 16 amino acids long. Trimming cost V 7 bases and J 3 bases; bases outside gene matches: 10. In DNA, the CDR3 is TGTGCCAGCACCGAACTGACTAGCGGGAGAGGCTACGAGCAGTACCTC. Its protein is CASTELTSGRGYEQYL.

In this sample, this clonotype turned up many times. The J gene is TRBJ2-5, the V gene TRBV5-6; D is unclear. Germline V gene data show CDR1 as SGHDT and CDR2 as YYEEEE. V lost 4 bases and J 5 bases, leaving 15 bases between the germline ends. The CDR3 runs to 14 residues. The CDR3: CASSPWEGLETQYF. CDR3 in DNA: TGTGCCAGCAGCCCTTGGGAAGGCTTGGAGACCCAGTACTTC. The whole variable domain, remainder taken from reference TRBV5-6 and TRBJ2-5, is DAGVTQSPTHLIKTRGQQVTLRCSPKSGHDTVSWYQQALGQGPQFIFQYYEEEERQRGNFPDRFSGHQFPNYSSELNVNALLLGDSALYLCASSPWEGLETQYFGPGTRLLVL.

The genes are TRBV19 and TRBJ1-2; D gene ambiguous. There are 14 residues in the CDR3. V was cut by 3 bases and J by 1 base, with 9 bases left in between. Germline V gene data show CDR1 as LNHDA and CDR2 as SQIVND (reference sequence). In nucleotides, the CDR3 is TGTGCCAGTAGTATCGGTGGGAATAACTATGGCTACACCTTC. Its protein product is CASSIGGNNYGYTF.